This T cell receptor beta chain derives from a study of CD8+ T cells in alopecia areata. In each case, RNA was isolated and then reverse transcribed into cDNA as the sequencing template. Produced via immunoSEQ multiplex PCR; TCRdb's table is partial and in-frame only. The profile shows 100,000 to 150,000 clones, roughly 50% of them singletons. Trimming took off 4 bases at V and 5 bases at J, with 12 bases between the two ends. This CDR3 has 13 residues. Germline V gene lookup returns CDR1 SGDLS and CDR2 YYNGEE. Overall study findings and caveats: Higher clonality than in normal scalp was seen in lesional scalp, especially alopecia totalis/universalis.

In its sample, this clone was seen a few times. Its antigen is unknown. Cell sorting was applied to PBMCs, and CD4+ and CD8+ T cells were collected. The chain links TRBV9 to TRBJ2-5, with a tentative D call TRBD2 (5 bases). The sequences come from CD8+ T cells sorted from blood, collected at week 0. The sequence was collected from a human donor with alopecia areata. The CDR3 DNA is TGTGCCAGCAGCTTTGATGGCGGGGAGACCCAGTACTTC. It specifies CASSFDGGETQYF.